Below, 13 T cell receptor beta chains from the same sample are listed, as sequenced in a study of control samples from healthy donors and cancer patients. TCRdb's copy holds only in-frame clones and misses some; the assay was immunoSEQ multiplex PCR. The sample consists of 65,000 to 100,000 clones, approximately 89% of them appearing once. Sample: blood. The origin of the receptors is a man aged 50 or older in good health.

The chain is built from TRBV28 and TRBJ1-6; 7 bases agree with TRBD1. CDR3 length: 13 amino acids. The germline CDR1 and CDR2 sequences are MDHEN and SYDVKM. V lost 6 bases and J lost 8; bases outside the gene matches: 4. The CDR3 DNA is TGTGCCAGCAGACGGGACAGTCATTCACCCCTCCACTTT. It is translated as CASRRDSHSPLHF.

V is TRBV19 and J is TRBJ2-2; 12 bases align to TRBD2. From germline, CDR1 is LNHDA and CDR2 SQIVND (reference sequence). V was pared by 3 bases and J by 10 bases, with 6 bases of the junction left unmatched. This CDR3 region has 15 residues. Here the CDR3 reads CASSIVASGREELFF. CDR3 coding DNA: TGTGCCAGTAGTATCGTGGCTAGCGGGAGGGAGGAGCTGTTTTTT.

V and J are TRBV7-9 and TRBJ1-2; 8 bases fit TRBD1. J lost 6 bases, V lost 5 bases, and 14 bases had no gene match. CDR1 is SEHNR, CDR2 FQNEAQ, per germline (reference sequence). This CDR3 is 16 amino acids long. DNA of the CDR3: TGTGCCAGCAGCACACAGTTAGGGACAGGCATTGATGGCTACACCTTC. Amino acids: CASSTQLGTGIDGYTF. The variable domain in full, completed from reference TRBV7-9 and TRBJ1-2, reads DTGVSQNPRHKITKRGQNVTFRCDPISEHNRLYWYRQTLGQGPEFLTYFQNEAQLEKSRLLSDRFSAERPKGSFSTLEIQRTEQGDSAMYLCASSTQLGTGIDGYTFGSGTRLTVV.

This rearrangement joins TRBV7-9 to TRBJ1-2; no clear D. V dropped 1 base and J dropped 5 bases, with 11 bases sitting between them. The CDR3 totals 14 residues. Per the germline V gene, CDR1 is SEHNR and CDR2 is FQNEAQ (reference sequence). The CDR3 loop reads CASSLGVVRYGYTF. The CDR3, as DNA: TGTGCCAGCAGCTTAGGCGTCGTTAGATATGGCTACACCTTC.

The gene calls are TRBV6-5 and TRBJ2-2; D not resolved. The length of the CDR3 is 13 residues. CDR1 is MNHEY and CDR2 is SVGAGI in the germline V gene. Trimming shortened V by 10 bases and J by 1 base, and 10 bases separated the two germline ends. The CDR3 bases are TGTGCCACCCAGACTGAGAACACCGGGGAGCTGTTTTTT. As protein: CATQTENTGELFF.

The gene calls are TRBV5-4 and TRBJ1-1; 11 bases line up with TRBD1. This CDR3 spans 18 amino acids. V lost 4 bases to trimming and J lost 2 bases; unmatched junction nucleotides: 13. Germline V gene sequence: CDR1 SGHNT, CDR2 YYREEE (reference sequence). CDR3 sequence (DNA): TGTGCCAGCAGCGCCATCACCGGGACAGGGGGTTCTAACACTGAAGCTTTCTTT. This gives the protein CASSAITGTGGSNTEAFF.

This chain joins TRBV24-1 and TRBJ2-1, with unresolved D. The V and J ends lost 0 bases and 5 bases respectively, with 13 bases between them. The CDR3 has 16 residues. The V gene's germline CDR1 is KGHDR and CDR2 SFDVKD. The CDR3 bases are TGTGCCACCAGTGATTTGCGGTGGAGTTCTAACAATGAGCAGTTCTTC. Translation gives CATSDLRWSSNNEQFF.

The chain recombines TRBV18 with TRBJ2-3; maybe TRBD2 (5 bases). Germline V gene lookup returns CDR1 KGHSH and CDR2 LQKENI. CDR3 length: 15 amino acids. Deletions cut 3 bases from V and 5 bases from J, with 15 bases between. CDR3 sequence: CASSPQPAAGDTQYF. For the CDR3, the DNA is TGTGCCAGCTCACCCCAACCAGCGGCGGGAGATACGCAGTATTTT. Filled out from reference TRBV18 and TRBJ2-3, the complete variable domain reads NAGVMQNPRHLVRRRGQEARLRCSPMKGHSHVYWYRQLPEEGLKFMVYLQKENIIDESGMPKERFSAEFPKEGPSILRIQQVVRGDSAAYFCASSPQPAAGDTQYFGPGTRLTVL.

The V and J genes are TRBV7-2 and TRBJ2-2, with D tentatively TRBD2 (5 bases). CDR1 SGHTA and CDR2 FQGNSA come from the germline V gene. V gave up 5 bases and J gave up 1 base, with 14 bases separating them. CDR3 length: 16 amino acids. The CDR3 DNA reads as TGTGCCAGCAGCCTCTTCTCCGGGGTGAACACCGGGGAGCTGTTTTTT. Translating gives CASSLFSGVNTGELFF. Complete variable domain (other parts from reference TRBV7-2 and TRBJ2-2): GAGVSQSPSNKVTEKGKDVELRCDPISGHTALYWYRQSLGQGLEFLIYFQGNSAPDKSGLPSDRFSAERTGGSVSTLTIQRTQQEDSAVYLCASSLFSGVNTGELFFGEGSRLTVL.

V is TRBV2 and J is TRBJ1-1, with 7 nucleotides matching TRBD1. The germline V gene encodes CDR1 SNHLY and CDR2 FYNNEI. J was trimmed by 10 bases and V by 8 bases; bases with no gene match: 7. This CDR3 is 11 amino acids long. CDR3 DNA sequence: TGTGCCAGCCAGGGGGAAGTAATAGCTTTCTTT. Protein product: CASQGEVIAFF.

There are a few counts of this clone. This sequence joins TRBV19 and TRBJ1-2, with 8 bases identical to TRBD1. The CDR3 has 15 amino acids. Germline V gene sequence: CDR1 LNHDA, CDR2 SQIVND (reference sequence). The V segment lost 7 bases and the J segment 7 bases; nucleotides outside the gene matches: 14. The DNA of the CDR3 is TGTGCCAGTATTCCCGGAGGACAGGGACCCCGTGGCTACACCTTC. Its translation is CASIPGGQGPRGYTF.

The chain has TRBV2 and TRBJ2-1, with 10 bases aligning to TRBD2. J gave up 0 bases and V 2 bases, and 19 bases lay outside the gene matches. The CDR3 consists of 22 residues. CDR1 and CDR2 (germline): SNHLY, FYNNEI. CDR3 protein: CASSEKELAGDYWEGSYNEQFF. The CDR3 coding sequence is TGTGCCAGCAGTGAAAAGGAGCTAGCGGGAGACTACTGGGAGGGCTCCTACAATGAGCAGTTCTTC.

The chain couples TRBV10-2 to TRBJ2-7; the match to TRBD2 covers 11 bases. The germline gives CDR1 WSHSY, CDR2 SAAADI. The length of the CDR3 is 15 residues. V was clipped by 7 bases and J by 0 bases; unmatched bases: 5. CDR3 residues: CASKRLAGSSYEQYV. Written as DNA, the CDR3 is TGCGCCAGCAAGAGACTAGCGGGGAGCTCCTACGAGCAGTACGTC.